This is a list of T cell receptor beta chains from one sample in a study of tumor-infiltrating lymphocytes in oesophageal squamous cell carcinoma. TCRdb fed the PCR reads into MiXCR, producing one record per CDR3 protein. The sample holds about 25,000 distinct CDR3 sequences, about two fifths seen once. The sequencing sample was made of esophageal tumor tissue. The receptors stem from a male donor with esophageal squamous cell carcinoma. Both conserved end residues are part of each CDR3. D genes are given only for firm matches. Size is stated for part of the rows, as once, few or many counts, or as a class when the clone is expanded.

TRBJ2-1 | medium-sized | 15 | TRBD2 | TRBV7-9 | TGTGCCAGCAGCCCACTTAGCGGGGGGCCTTTTGAGCAGTTCTTC | CASSPLSGGPFEQFF
TRBJ2-3 | once | 16 | . | TRBV20-1 | TGCAGTGCTAGAGATAGCGGACTAGGGGGTGTAGATACGCAGTATTTT | CSARDSGLGGVDTQYF
TRBJ1-5 | . | 14 | . | TRBV12-3/TRBV12-4 | TGTGCCAGCAGTTTAGGAGGGGGGAGTCGACCCCAGCATTTT | CASSLGGGSRPQHF
TRBJ2-7 | few | 15 | . | TRBV18 | TGTGCCAGCTCACCACGGTCGGAAGGGGAGCACGAGCAGTACTTC | CASSPRSEGEHEQYF
TRBJ2-5 | . | 12 | . | TRBV28 | TGTGCCAGCAGTGGGAACAGGGCACAGCAGTACTTC | CASSGNRAQQYF
TRBJ2-7 | . | 15 | TRBD1 | TRBV28 | TGTGCCAGCAGTACGGGACAGCAACACTCCTACGAGCAGTACTTC | CASSTGQQHSYEQYF
TRBJ1-1 | many | 14 | . | TRBV6-6 | TGTGCCAGCAGTTACGGGGGGTTGAACACTGAAGCTTTCTTT | CASSYGGLNTEAFF
TRBJ2-1 | . | 12 | . | TRBV19 | TGTGCCACTCGGCAGGGGGGGAATGAGCAGTTCTTC | CATRQGGNEQFF
TRBJ1-2 | . | 15 | TRBD1 | TRBV20-1 | TGCAGTGCTAGAGATTTTCAGGGGGTCGGCTATGGCTACACCTTC | CSARDFQGVGYGYTF
TRBJ2-5 | . | 15 | TRBD2 | TRBV7-6 | TGTGCCAGCAGCTTATTTGCGGGAGGGCAAGAGACCCAGTACTTC | CASSLFAGGQETQYF
TRBJ1-1 | many | 13 | TRBD1 | TRBV7-3 | TGTGCCAGCAGCTTAACGACAGGGGTTCAGCGCGACTTT | CASSLTTGVQRDF
TRBJ2-3 | many | 17 | TRBD2 | TRBV5-6 | TGTGCCAGCAGCCTTCGGAGCGGGAACGCCTTCACAGATACGCAGTATTTT | CASSLRSGNAFTDTQYF
TRBJ2-7 | few | 10 | . | TRBV6-1 | TGTGCCAGCAGGGGGCGCGAGCAGTACTTC | CASRGREQYF
TRBJ2-1 | few | 15 | TRBD1 | TRBV7-3 | TGTGCCAGCAGCGCCGGACAGGGGGCGATCTCTGAGCAGTTCTTC | CASSAGQGAISEQFF
TRBJ1-2 | . | 14 | . | TRBV19 | TGTGCCAGTAGCCGGGGAATCACTAACTATGGCTACACCTTC | CASSRGITNYGYTF
TRBJ1-1 | few | 12 | TRBD1 | TRBV18 | TGTGCCAGCTCACCTGGGACAGATGAAGCTTTCTTT | CASSPGTDEAFF
TRBJ2-7 | many | 11 | . | TRBV28 | TGTGCCAGCAGTTTATTGTTCGAGCAGTACTTC | CASSLLFEQYF
TRBJ1-1 | many | 15 | . | TRBV12-3/TRBV12-4 | TGTGCCAGCAGTTTAGTTCAAATTGGTTCCTCTGAAGCTTTCTTT | CASSLVQIGSSEAFF
TRBJ1-6 | few | 17 | . | TRBV6-6 | TGTGCCAGCAGTTACTCAGGCGTGGACTCCTATAATTCACCCCTCCACTTT | CASSYSGVDSYNSPLHF
TRBJ2-5 | once | 16 | . | TRBV12-3/TRBV12-4 | TGTGCCAGCAGTTTGACAGTGACTTTGTACCAAGAGACCCAGTACTTC | CASSLTVTLYQETQYF
TRBJ2-2 | few | 20 | TRBD2 | TRBV19 | TGTGCCACGGGGGCTAGAGGTAGGCTAGCGGGCGCCACTATAAACGGGGAGCTGTTTTTT | CATGARGRLAGATINGELFF
TRBJ2-1 | medium-sized | 15 | TRBD1 | TRBV7-2 | TGTGCCAGCAGCTTAACGAGGGGGCCCCTTCGGGAGCAGTTCTTC | CASSLTRGPLREQFF
TRBJ2-3 | once | 14 | TRBD2 | TRBV6-4 | TGTGCCAACATACCGGGACTAAAGGCAGATACGCAGTATTTT | CANIPGLKADTQYF
TRBJ2-6 | . | 17 | . | TRBV7-3 | TGTGCCAGCAGCTTACAACCTCCCAGCTCTGGGGCCAACGTCCTGACTTTC | CASSLQPPSSGANVLTF
TRBJ2-1 | . | 12 | . | TRBV7-4 | TGTGCCAGCAGCTTGGAGGTAACGAGGCAGTTCTTC | CASSLEVTRQFF
TRBJ1-6 | many | 14 | . | TRBV7-9 | TGTGCCAGCAGCCCGGGGGCGGGAAATTCACCCCTCCACTTT | CASSPGAGNSPLHF
TRBJ1-5 | few | 15 | TRBD1 | TRBV5-8 | TGTGCCAGCAGCTTAGCGGGACAGTACAATCAGCCCCAGCATTTT | CASSLAGQYNQPQHF
TRBJ2-7 | few | 15 | . | TRBV5-1 | TGCGCCAGCAGCCCCGGATCAGGGTCTCCGGGCGAGCAGTACTTC | CASSPGSGSPGEQYF
TRBJ1-3 | . | 15 | TRBD1 | TRBV2 | TGTGCCAGCAGAGCGGGACAGGGTGTCGGAAACACCATATATTTT | CASRAGQGVGNTIYF
TRBJ2-7 | . | 11 | . | TRBV28 | TGTGCCAGCAGGAGGTCCTACGAGCAGTACTTC | CASRRSYEQYF
TRBJ2-7 | . | 15 | . | TRBV7-2 | TGTGCCAGCAGAAAACAGGGAGGGGGCCCCTACGAGCAGTACTTC | CASRKQGGGPYEQYF
TRBJ1-2 | few | 14 | . | TRBV5-1 | TGCGCCAGCAGCTTGCGGAGGGGGGGCTATGGCTACACCTTC | CASSLRRGGYGYTF
TRBJ2-1 | many | 15 | . | TRBV24-1 | TGTGCCACCAGTGATAGGGGAAGCTCCTACAATGAGCAGTTCTTC | CATSDRGSSYNEQFF
TRBJ2-5 | many | 18 | . | TRBV7-9 | TGTGCCAGCAGCTTAGGGGTGGCGACAGGACCCAACCAAGAGACCCAGTACTTC | CASSLGVATGPNQETQYF
TRBJ2-2 | many | 16 | . | TRBV5-5 | TGTGCCAGCAGCTTGGACTCAATGCAGGACACCGGGGAGCTGTTTTTT | CASSLDSMQDTGELFF
TRBJ1-4 | many | 16 | . | TRBV6-1 | TGTGCCAGCAGCGCTACCGTGGGGCGAGCTAATGAAAAACTGTTTTTT | CASSATVGRANEKLFF
TRBJ2-3 | . | 15 | . | TRBV7-3 | TGTGCCAGCAGCCCCGGGGGAGGCCCCACAGATACGCAGTATTTT | CASSPGGGPTDTQYF
TRBJ2-7 | . | 14 | TRBD1 | TRBV5-3 | TGTGCCAGAAGCTCCGGACAGGTAAGCTACGAGCAGTACTTC | CARSSGQVSYEQYF
TRBJ2-5 | many | 13 | TRBD1 | TRBV6-1 | TGTGCCAGCAGCTCGGGACAGGGGTTAGAGCAGTACTTC | CASSSGQGLEQYF
TRBJ2-5 | few | 14 | . | TRBV7-2 | TGTGCCAGCAGCTTAACAGGGTATCAAGAGACCCAGTACTTC | CASSLTGYQETQYF
TRBJ2-3 | . | 15 | . | TRBV6-1 | TGTGCCAGCAGACACGGGGGGCTGAGCACAGATACGCAGTATTTT | CASRHGGLSTDTQYF
TRBJ2-5 | . | 14 | . | TRBV15 | TGTGCCACCAGCAGAGTATGGGGAGGAGAGACCCAGTACTTC | CATSRVWGGETQYF
TRBJ1-1 | medium-sized | 13 | . | TRBV7-8 | TGTGCCAGCAGCTTAAGCGGGTACACTGAAGCTTTCTTT | CASSLSGYTEAFF
TRBJ2-2 | many | 17 | . | TRBV7-2 | TGTGCCAGCAGCTTGGGGGCTGCTGGGGGGGGCACCGGGGAGCTGTTTTTT | CASSLGAAGGGTGELFF
TRBJ2-7 | many | 14 | . | TRBV6-1 | TGTGCCAGCAGCCGTCGAAGTACCTTGGACGAGCAGTACTTC | CASSRRSTLDEQYF
TRBJ1-1 | many | 17 | . | TRBV6-1 | TGTGCCAGCAGCCAAGCCGGGGGGGGGCAGTTTAACACTGAAGCTTTCTTT | CASSQAGGGQFNTEAFF
TRBJ2-5 | many | 13 | . | TRBV18 | TGTGCCAGCTCACAGGGGGATCAAGAGACCCAGTACTTC | CASSQGDQETQYF
TRBJ1-1 | few | 13 | . | TRBV2 | TGTGCCAGCAGAGACAGGAGGGAGACTGAAGCTTTCTTT | CASRDRRETEAFF
TRBJ2-1 | . | 15 | . | TRBV7-4 | TGTGCCAGCAGCTTAGGGAGGGCCACAGGCAATGAGCAGTTCTTC | CASSLGRATGNEQFF
TRBJ1-2 | many | 14 | TRBD1 | TRBV19 | TGTGCCAGCGGGGGGGGACAGGGCAACTATGGCTACACCTTC | CASGGGQGNYGYTF
TRBJ2-5 | . | 15 | . | TRBV20-1 | TGCAGTGCTAGAGATCCCCGGGACCAGCAGAAGACCCAGTACTTC | CSARDPRDQQKTQYF
TRBJ2-5 | many | 14 | . | TRBV5-1 | TGCGCCAGCAGCTACCAGGGACGGAAGGAGACCCAGTACTTC | CASSYQGRKETQYF
TRBJ2-1 | many | 15 | . | TRBV4-1 | TGCGCCAGCAGCCAAGATCAAATCGGGGCTGGTGAGCAGTTCTTC | CASSQDQIGAGEQFF
TRBJ2-7 | . | 15 | TRBD1 | TRBV7-2 | TGTGCCAGCAGCAGATGGGACAGGCCCTCCTACGAGCAGTACTTC | CASSRWDRPSYEQYF
TRBJ2-1 | many | 15 | TRBD2 | TRBV7-3 | TGTGCCAGCAGCCTAAGCGGGAGGTATAAGGATGAGCAGTTCTTC | CASSLSGRYKDEQFF